This passage covers 16 T cell receptor beta chains from one sample sequenced in a study of T cell clones after liver transplantation (dated by TCRdb to 2018 to 2020). The library relied on the immunoSEQ multiplex PCR assay. TCRdb obtained this table from immuneACCESS and retained in-frame rearrangements with V and J assigned. These tables miss some clones; where compared with another copy, unresolved V genes account for less than half of the shortfall, and the remainder is unexplained. The sample data list 40,000 to 55,000 clones, and 85% to 90% of these were observed just once. The ten most abundant clones make up 2% to 2.5% of the sample. The material was CD4+ T cells from blood, obtained 24 months after liver transplant. The origin of the receptors is a human patient who received a liver transplant. Some T cells may originate with the graft donor following a transplant.

The chain is built from TRBV19 and TRBJ2-2; no firm D call. The CDR3 runs to 13 residues. Germline V gives CDR1 LNHDA, CDR2 SQIVND (reference sequence). Here the CDR3 reads CGTENANTGELFF. The CDR3 DNA follows: TGTGGAACAGAGAACGCGAACACCGGGGAGCTGTTTTTT.

The gene calls are TRBV29-1 and TRBJ1-1; 8 bases fit TRBD1. CDR3 length: 13 amino acids. V was pared by 7 bases and J by 0 bases, with 4 bases of the junction left unmatched. The germline V gene has CDR1 SQVTM and CDR2 ANQGSEA. CDR3 loop: CSANRGMNTEAFF. In DNA form, the CDR3 reads TGCAGCGCAAACAGGGGGATGAACACTGAAGCTTTCTTT.

The count of this clone is one. The rearrangement joins TRBV11-2 to TRBJ2-4; D gene unclear. The CDR3 loop spans 15 amino acids. V lost 5 bases, J lost 0 bases, and 11 bases lay in between. Germline-derived CDR1 and CDR2 are SGHAT and FQNNGV. CDR3 sequence reads: CASSAAFIAKNIQYF. The CDR3 DNA follows: TGTGCCAGCAGCGCAGCCTTTATAGCCAAAAACATTCAGTACTTC.

The gene calls are TRBV5-1 and TRBJ2-7; D may match TRBD1 or TRBD2 (5 bases each). Looked up from germline, CDR1 is SGHRS and CDR2 is YFSETQ. V lost 3 bases and J lost 1, with 11 bases in between. The CDR3 has 14 amino acids. CDR3 DNA: TGCGCCAGCAGCTCTGATGGGGGATCCTACGAGCAGTACTTC. It codes for CASSSDGGSYEQYF.

The J gene is TRBJ1-5, the V gene TRBV5-1, with D possibly TRBD1 on 5 matching bases. This CDR3 has 14 amino acids. Germline V gene sequence: CDR1 SGHRS, CDR2 YFSETQ. Trimming removed 5 bases from V and 3 bases from J, with 12 bases in between. For the CDR3, the DNA is TGCGCCAGCAGGCCGGGGGGAAACAATCAGCCCCAGCATTTT. This codes for CASRPGGNNQPQHF.

The chain links TRBV18 to TRBJ1-1; a possible D gene is TRBD1 (6 bases). The CDR3 is 14 residues long. Between the trimmed V and J ends, which lost 4 bases and 0 bases, there was a span of 9 bases. Per the germline V gene, CDR1 is KGHSH and CDR2 is LQKENI. CDR3 region: CASSLQGMNTEAFF. As DNA, the CDR3 is TGTGCCAGCTCACTCCAGGGGATGAACACTGAAGCTTTCTTT. Combining the CDR3 with reference TRBV18 and TRBJ1-1 gives the whole variable domain NAGVMQNPRHLVRRRGQEARLRCSPMKGHSHVYWYRQLPEEGLKFMVYLQKENIIDESGMPKERFSAEFPKEGPSILRIQQVVRGDSAAYFCASSLQGMNTEAFFGQGTRLTVV.

The gene calls are TRBV30 and TRBJ2-6; no firm D call. Looked up from germline, CDR1 is GTSNPN and CDR2 is SVGIG (reference sequence). The CDR3 runs 15 residues. Trimming removed 5 bases at V and 2 bases at J, with 13 bases between. The CDR3 loop reads CAWGPAWAGANVLTF. The CDR3 bases are TGTGCCTGGGGTCCCGCGTGGGCTGGGGCCAACGTCCTGACTTTC.

This chain joins TRBV5-8 and TRBJ2-3; D remains unclear. CDR1 SGHTS and CDR2 YDEGEE come from the germline V gene. With 0 bases removed from V and 0 bases from J, the gap between germline ends came to 8 bases. This CDR3 region has 15 residues. The CDR3 loop is CASSLAGLSTDTQYF. The CDR3 bases are TGTGCCAGCAGCTTGGCCGGGCTAAGCACAGATACGCAGTATTTT.

The gene calls are TRBV7-9 and TRBJ1-1; no reliable D call. Trimming stripped 3 bases from V and 2 bases from J, with 10 bases between. The V gene's germline CDR1 is SEHNR and CDR2 FQNEAQ (reference sequence). This CDR3 has 14 amino acids. The CDR3: CASSFFQVNTEAFF. The CDR3 DNA follows: TGTGCCAGCAGCTTTTTCCAGGTTAACACTGAAGCTTTCTTT. The whole variable domain, remainder taken from reference TRBV7-9 and TRBJ1-1, is DTGVSQNPRHKITKRGQNVTFRCDPISEHNRLYWYRQTLGQGPEFLTYFQNEAQLEKSRLLSDRFSAERPKGSFSTLEIQRTEQGDSAMYLCASSFFQVNTEAFFGQGTRLTVV.

The chain joins TRBV19 to TRBJ1-1; 7 positions agree with TRBD1. CDR3 length: 12 residues. V lost 9 bases and J lost 1; bases outside the gene matches: 2. In germline, CDR1 is LNHDA, CDR2 SQIVND (reference sequence). CDR3 region: CASRDRNTEAFF. CDR3 coding DNA: TGTGCCAGCCGGGACAGGAACACTGAAGCTTTCTTT.

J is TRBJ1-5 and V is TRBV18; D gene ambiguous. This CDR3 is built from 15 residues. V shed 2 bases and J shed 4 bases, with 12 bases lying between them. In germline, CDR1 is KGHSH, CDR2 LQKENI. The DNA for the CDR3 is TGTGCCAGCTCACCATGGGGTGGCGCGAATCAGCCCCAGCATTTT. Translation gives CASSPWGGANQPQHF.

The chain employs TRBV6-1 and TRBJ1-1; D unresolved. The CDR3 extends over 16 amino acids. The germline V gene has CDR1 MNHNS and CDR2 SASEGT. V shed 4 bases and J shed 0 bases, with 15 bases lying between them. Written as DNA, the CDR3 is TGTGCCAGCAGTGCCACCCGACGGGCCCTGAACACTGAAGCTTTCTTT. Protein product: CASSATRRALNTEAFF.

J is TRBJ1-1 and V is TRBV30; D unresolved. The germline V and J ends were trimmed by 2 bases and 7 bases, with 23 bases remaining between them. The CDR3 loop spans 16 amino acids. The germline CDR1 and CDR2 sequences are GTSNPN and SVGIG (reference sequence). The CDR3 here is CAWSWGGTFGPFEAFF. For the CDR3, the DNA is TGTGCCTGGAGTTGGGGAGGAACCTTCGGCCCTTTTGAAGCTTTCTTT.

The rearrangement links TRBV28 to TRBJ2-7; D remains ambiguous. The V gene lost 4 bases and the J gene lost 7 bases, with 14 bases spanning the gap. The CDR3 contains 13 residues. The germline V gene encodes CDR1 MDHEN and CDR2 SYDVKM. The CDR3 sequence is CASSSLFPGEQYF. The DNA for the CDR3 is TGTGCCAGCAGTTCCTTGTTTCCTGGGGAGCAGTACTTC.

The V and J genes are TRBV29-1 and TRBJ1-2; D is perhaps TRBD1 (5 bases). The CDR3 is made up of 12 amino acids. V lost 2 bases and J lost 2, with 6 bases in between. CDR1 and CDR2 from the germline V gene are SQVTM and ANQGSEA. CDR3 sequence (DNA): TGCAGCGTTGAATCAGGGAACTATGGCTACACCTTC. Amino acids: CSVESGNYGYTF.

The chain combines TRBV19 with TRBJ1-2; 8 nucleotides line up with TRBD1. The J segment lost 8 bases and the V segment lost 1 base, leaving 9 bases of the junction unmatched. Per the germline V gene, CDR1 is LNHDA and CDR2 is SQIVND (reference sequence). This CDR3 has 15 residues. CDR3 region: CASSIARGQGGGYTF. CDR3 coding DNA: TGTGCCAGTAGTATAGCGCGCGGACAGGGAGGCGGCTACACCTTC. The full variable domain, rest sourced from reference TRBV19 and TRBJ1-2, is DGGITQSPKYLFRKEGQNVTLSCEQNLNHDAMYWYRQDPGQGLRLIYYSQIVNDFQKGDIAEGYSVSREKKESFPLTVTSAQKNPTAFYLCASSIARGQGGGYTFGSGTRLTVV.